This entry describes one T cell receptor (beta chain). This CDR3 has 19 residues. J lost 0 bases, V lost 3 bases, and 5 bases had no gene match. CDR1 is MNHEY and CDR2 is SMNVEV in the germline V gene (reference sequence). The data stem from a study of tumour-infiltrating T cells in Burkitt lymphoma. Study at large: Patients covered every epidemiological subtype of Burkitt lymphoma. Overall and progression-free survival were predicted by productive clonality.

Profiling relied on immunoSEQ multiplex PCR, and the TCRdb table lists in-frame clones only, not all of them. The sample yields some 6,600 clones, roughly 84% seen once. Input material: tumor tissue. The receptor was derived from a human donor with Burkitt lymphoma. The V and J genes are TRBV27 and TRBJ2-6; 13 positions match TRBD2. The CDR3 bases are TGTGCCAGCAGTTTGGGGACTAGCGGGACCTACTCTGGGGCCAACGTCCTGACTTTC. Translated: CASSLGTSGTYSGANVLTF.